Following are 20 T cell receptor beta chains from one sample sequenced in a study of tumor-infiltrating lymphocytes in primary liver carcinoma. Total RNA amounting to about 520 ng was the source from which TCR beta cDNA was made with a constant-region primer. The TCR beta library was amplified through three nested multiplex PCR rounds in a modified ARM-PCR procedure. A C-beta reverse primer was combined with TRBV1-TRBV30 forward primers in the first two PCR rounds, and each round had around 11 cycles. TCRdb analysed the multiplex PCR reads with MiXCR anew, one entry per CDR3 protein. Among about 200,000 distinct CDR3 sequences listed, around 60% were seen once. The study extracted blood RNA from unsorted whole blood and also extracted germline DNA. Sample: peripheral blood. The receptors come from a woman aged 60-75 years with primary liver carcinoma and hepatitis B virus infection.

Regarding this clonotype: A much larger clone lies one base from this, so it may be a read error. The chain links TRBV12-3 or TRBV12-4 to TRBJ2-4; the match to TRBD1 covers 8 bases. The CDR3 consists of 14 residues. Unmatched junction bases numbered 9, after V lost 7 bases and J lost 7 bases. The DNA of the CDR3 is TGTGCCAGCACTTTGGCGAACAGGGGGAACATTCAGTACTTC. This gives the protein CASTLANRGNIQYF.

The chain carries TRBV14 and TRBJ2-6; perhaps TRBD2 as D (5 bases). CDR3 length: 17 amino acids. Germline V gene lookup returns CDR1 SGHDN and CDR2 FVKESK. Trimming removed 1 base from V and 5 bases from J, with 15 bases in between. DNA of the CDR3: TGTGCCAGCAGCCAAGGCGGACTGGGTCTCCGGGCCAACGTCCTGACTTTC. Amino acid sequence: CASSQGGLGLRANVLTF.

This chain joins TRBV7-9 and TRBJ2-3, with TRBD2 matching over 7 bases. CDR1 is SEHNR and CDR2 is FQNEAQ in the germline V gene (reference sequence). The ends lost 2 bases at V and 6 bases at J; junction bases unmatched: 8. This CDR3 is built from 15 residues. CDR3 sequence: CASSLWVSGEDTQYF. CDR3 nucleotide sequence: TGTGCCAGCAGCTTATGGGTGAGCGGGGAGGATACGCAGTATTTT.

The V and J genes are TRBV20-1 and TRBJ2-4; 7 bases map to TRBD1. Trimming at V came to 5 bases and at J to 7 bases, leaving 8 bases not matched to a gene. The CDR3 spans 13 residues. Germline assignment: CDR1 DFQATT and CDR2 SNEGSKA (reference sequence). CDR3 loop: CSAVRTGANIQYF. The CDR3 DNA is TGCAGTGCTGTTAGGACAGGTGCTAACATTCAGTACTTC.

V is TRBV2 and J is TRBJ2-7; a possible D gene is TRBD2 (6 bases). The length of the CDR3 is 14 residues. CDR1 SNHLY and CDR2 FYNNEI come from the germline V gene. Between the trimmed V and J ends, which lost 3 bases and 6 bases, there was a span of 15 bases. Written as DNA, the CDR3 is TGTGCCAGCAGTGAGATAGGGAGGAGAGGCGAGCAGTACTTC. This gives the protein CASSEIGRRGEQYF.

This clonotype was counted at least ten times. The CDR3 region is CASSLERTLHSPLHF. CDR3 DNA: TGTGCCAGCAGCTTAGAAAGGACACTACATTCACCCCTCCACTTT. The gene calls are TRBV7-8 and TRBJ1-6; maybe TRBD1 (5 bases). The V gene lost 1 base and the J gene lost 8 bases, with 12 bases spanning the gap. Looked up from germline, CDR1 is SGHVS and CDR2 is FQNEAQ. This CDR3 is built from 15 residues.

The V gene is TRBV10-3, the J gene TRBJ1-5; the match to TRBD1 covers 11 bases. The germline CDR1 and CDR2 sequences are ENHRY and SYGVKD. CDR3 size: 14 residues. Germline trimming cut 11 bases from V and 3 bases from J; bases unmatched to any gene: 6. In nucleotides, the CDR3 is TGTGCCGCCAGGGGACAGGGGGACAATCAGCCCCAGCATTTT. This encodes CAARGQGDNQPQHF.

The chain is built from TRBV11-2 and TRBJ2-7; no firm D call. V lost 8 bases to trimming and J lost 0 bases, with 14 bases between them. This CDR3 comprises 14 residues. Germline V lookup: CDR1 SGHAT, CDR2 FQNNGV. In nucleotides, the CDR3 is TGTGCCAGCGGTCCTATCCAGTACTCCTACGAGCAGTACTTC. It specifies CASGPIQYSYEQYF.

The V and J genes are TRBV11-2 and TRBJ2-3, with 7 positions matching TRBD1. Germline-derived CDR1 and CDR2 are SGHAT and FQNNGV. CDR3 length: 12 amino acids. V dropped 7 bases and J dropped 7; count of bases not matched to a gene: 5. The CDR3: CASTTGAYTQYF. CDR3 coding DNA: TGTGCCAGCACCACAGGGGCCTATACGCAGTATTTT.

With regard to this clonotype: An end of the junction does not agree with germline; a read error may underlie this. This sequence joins TRBV6-5 and TRBJ2-3; perhaps TRBD2 as D (5 bases). Germline loops: CDR1 MNHEY, CDR2 SVGAGI. This CDR3 spans 14 amino acids. The CDR3: CASAGSSSTDMQYF. The CDR3 bases are TGTGCGAGCGCTGGGAGTTCAAGCACAGATATGCAGTATTTT.

The chain links TRBV11-2 to TRBJ2-5; TRBD2 matches 8 bases. V lost 8 bases and J lost 9; bases outside the gene matches: 14. There are 14 residues in the CDR3. Germline V gene sequence: CDR1 SGHAT, CDR2 FQNNGV. The CDR3 is CASDLKAGVLAQYF. The DNA for the CDR3 is TGTGCCAGCGACTTAAAAGCGGGAGTGTTAGCCCAGTACTTC.

Of note for this clonotype: Mismatch with germline at one junction end may stem from a read error. The genes are TRBV5-4 and TRBJ2-6; 9 bases match TRBD1. The germline CDR1 and CDR2 sequences are SGHNT and YYREEE (reference sequence). The CDR3 consists of 15 residues. The CDR3 bases are TGTGCCAGCAGAGTACAGGGGGCTGGGGCCAACGTCCCGACTTTC. Translation: CASRVQGAGANVPTF.

Points on this clonotype: An end of the junction differs from the germline gene, which may be a read error. The V call is TRBV14, the J call TRBJ2-4, with D uncertain. The CDR3 runs 15 residues. CDR1 SGHDN and CDR2 FVKESK come from the germline V gene. The CDR3 bases are TGTGCCAGTAGCCAGCATGCGGTAGCCAAAAACATTCAGTACTTC. It is translated as CASSQHAVAKNIQYF.

The rearrangement joins TRBV28 to TRBJ2-5, with 9 bases matching TRBD1. J gave up 11 bases and V 2 bases, and 3 bases lay outside the gene matches. This CDR3 spans 12 amino acids. From germline, CDR1 is MDHEN and CDR2 SYDVKM. The CDR3 reads CASSLRDREQYF. The CDR3 DNA reads TGTGCCAGCAGTTTAAGGGACAGGGAGCAGTACTTC. The whole variable domain, filled in from reference TRBV28 and TRBJ2-5, reads DVKVTQSSRYLVKRTGEKVFLECVQDMDHENMFWYRQDPGLGLRLIYFSYDVKMKEKGDIPEGYSVSREKKERFSLILESASTNQTSMYLCASSLRDREQYFGPGTRLLVL.

Concerning this clonotype: This may be a read error, as it is one base from a much larger clone. The V call is TRBV13, the J call TRBJ1-2; D ambiguous. The germline V gene has CDR1 PRHDT and CDR2 FYEKMQ (reference sequence). The CDR3 consists of 13 residues. The CDR3 bases are TGTGCCAGCGGCTTAGGCCGGGACTATGGCTACACCTTC. Its translation is CASGLGRDYGYTF.

On this clonotype: The germline gene is not matched at one end of the junction; a read error may be the cause. The CDR3 region is CASSLSWATNEQFF. CDR3 nucleotide sequence: TGCGCCAGCAGCTTATCCTGGGCCACCAATGAGCAGTTCTTC. The genes are TRBV11-2 and TRBJ2-1; D call uncertain. CDR3 length: 14 amino acids. CDR1 is SGHAT and CDR2 is FQNNGV in the germline V gene.

This chain joins TRBV11-2 and TRBJ2-2, with D possibly TRBD2 on 5 matching bases. The CDR3 loop spans 16 amino acids. V lost 3 bases, J lost 8 bases, and 19 bases lay in between. The germline gives CDR1 SGHAT, CDR2 FQNNGV. CDR3 loop: CASSFPLTGILGELFF. CDR3 nucleotide sequence: TGTGCCAGCAGCTTCCCACTAACGGGAATTCTGGGGGAGCTGTTTTTT.

As for this clonotype: The junction and the germline gene differ at one end; a read error may be behind it. This rearrangement joins TRBV11-2 to TRBJ2-1, with 14 bases identical to TRBD2. Per the germline V gene, CDR1 is SGHAT and CDR2 is FQNNGV. There are 16 residues in the CDR3. The CDR3 reads CASSLAGTSGRPERFF. The DNA of the CDR3 is TGTGCCAGCAGCTTAGCCGGGACTAGCGGGAGACCTGAGCGGTTCTTC.

For this clonotype: As the CDR3 is not closed by the conserved phenylalanine or tryptophan, this likely results from a read error. The chain couples TRBV12-3 or TRBV12-4 to TRBJ2-1; TRBD2 agrees at 9 bases. This CDR3 has 18 amino acids. CDR3 region: CPSSLGRVVAGVPKEQFL. CDR3 bases: TGTCCCAGCAGTTTAGGACGGGTGGTAGCGGGGGTCCCAAAGGAGCAGTTCCTC.

About this clonotype: The conserved phenylalanine or tryptophan is not found at the CDR3 terminus, so this likely reflects a read error. The chain employs TRBV11-2 and TRBJ2-5; D possibly corresponds to TRBD2 (7 bases). CDR3 length: 13 residues. CDR1 SGHAT and CDR2 FQNNGV come from the germline V gene. Trimming cost V 7 bases and J 5 bases, with 14 bases left between them. This CDR3 reads CASNLGGAETQYS. In nucleotides, the CDR3 is TGTGCCAGCAACTTGGGGGGGGCGGAGACCCAGTACTCC.